The rows below give T cell receptor beta chains drawn from one sample of a study of T cell changes during pregnancy in multiple sclerosis. Assay used: immunoSEQ multiplex PCR; TCRdb lists only in-frame clones, some missing. The data hold about 75,000 clones, with about 89% observed a single time. The source was peripheral blood, collected in the first trimester of pregnancy. Receptors were obtained from a female donor in good health, enrolled as a control in a pregnancy study. The CDR3 runs from the conserved cysteine through the conserved F or W. Fields, in order: clone size, J gene, V gene, CDR3 protein. Clone size is given for some rows only: seen once, a few or many times, or a class if the clone is expanded.

>NA|TRBJ2-2|TRBV2
CAIGREDGELFF
>NA|TRBJ1-1|TRBV7-9
CASSSYTVAEAFF
>NA|TRBJ2-3|TRBV6-5
CASRAWTSGTDTQYF
>NA|TRBJ2-1|TRBV27
CASSLFWTEGPNEQFF
>NA|TRBJ2-3|TRBV19
CASSMGLAGGEDTQYF
>once|TRBJ2-5|TRBV7-9
CASSRGQRETQYF
>NA|TRBJ2-2|TRBV7-2
CASSFYRSGELFF
>NA|TRBJ2-7|TRBV5-4
CASRFGGEQYF
>NA|TRBJ1-6|TRBV7-2
CASSLAGQGNSPLHF
>NA|TRBJ1-5|TRBV28
CASSPGTGRQPQHF
>once|TRBJ1-2|TRBV4-3
CASSQEAANYGYTF
>NA|TRBJ2-7|TRBV28
CASSPPRTGPTYEQYF
>once|TRBJ2-1|TRBV27
CASSLGQPYNEQFF
>NA|TRBJ2-3|TRBV12-5
CASATPGGGWYTQYF
>NA|TRBJ1-1|TRBV30
CAWSVPGNTEAFF
>NA|TRBJ2-3|TRBV7-2
CASTLAGVSSSTDTQYF
>NA|TRBJ2-7|TRBV11-2
CASSEGRLAGGREHF
>once|TRBJ1-1|TRBV7-6
CASSLAQPTEAFF
>NA|TRBJ2-2|TRBV7-9
CASSLAGTGELFF
>NA|TRBJ2-7|TRBV14
CASRRSGTSGTYEQYF
>NA|TRBJ1-5|TRBV12-5
CASASGTGNNQPQHF
>NA|TRBJ1-5|TRBV11-2
CASSLAGVNQPQHF
>few|TRBJ2-2|TRBV27
CASNLDRFAGELFF
>NA|TRBJ2-4|TRBV13
CASSPSTGGRYSIQYF
>NA|TRBJ2-7|TRBV30
CAWTQSRYEQYF
>few|TRBJ2-1|TRBV19
CASTRLATSSYNEQFF
>NA|TRBJ2-7|TRBV7-8
CASSPGTSGVYEQYF
>NA|TRBJ2-1|TRBV5-8
CASSLSGNYNEQFF
>NA|TRBJ1-4|TRBV7-9
CASSPYRDTTGAEKLFF
>few|TRBJ1-2|TRBV5-6
CASSLVSGQGSGYTF